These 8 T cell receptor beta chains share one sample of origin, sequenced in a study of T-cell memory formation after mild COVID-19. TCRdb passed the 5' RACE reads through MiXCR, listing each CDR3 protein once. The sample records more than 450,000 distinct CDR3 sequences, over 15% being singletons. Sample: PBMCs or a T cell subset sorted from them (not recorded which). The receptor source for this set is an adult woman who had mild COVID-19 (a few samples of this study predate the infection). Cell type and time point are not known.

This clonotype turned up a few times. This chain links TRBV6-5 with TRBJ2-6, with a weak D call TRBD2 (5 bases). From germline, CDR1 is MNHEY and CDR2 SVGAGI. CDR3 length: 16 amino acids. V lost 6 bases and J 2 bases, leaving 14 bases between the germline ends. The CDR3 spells CASRRRSGTGANVLTF. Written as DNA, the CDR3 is TGTGCCAGCAGGCGGAGGTCGGGGACTGGGGCCAACGTCCTGACTTTC.

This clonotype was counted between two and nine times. The CDR3 DNA sequence: TGTGCCAGCAGCCCCCTGGGGCAGGGAGGCTCTGGGGCCAACGTCCTGACTTTC. It specifies CASSPLGQGGSGANVLTF. The chain has TRBV3-1 and TRBJ2-6; D may be TRBD2 (6 bases). V lost 4 bases, J lost 0 bases, and 16 bases lay in between. This CDR3 region has 18 residues. From germline, CDR1 is LGHDT and CDR2 YNNKEL (reference sequence). The whole variable domain, remainder taken from reference TRBV3-1 and TRBJ2-6, is DTAVSQTPKYLVTQMGNDKSIKCEQNLGHDTMYWYKQDSKKFLKIMFSYNNKELIINETVPNRFSPKSPDKAHLNLHINSLELGDSAVYFCASSPLGQGGSGANVLTFGAGSRLTVL.

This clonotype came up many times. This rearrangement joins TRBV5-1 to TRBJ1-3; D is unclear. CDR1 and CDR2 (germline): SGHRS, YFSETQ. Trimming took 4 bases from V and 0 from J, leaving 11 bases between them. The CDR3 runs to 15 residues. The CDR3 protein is CASSPDPSSGNTIYF. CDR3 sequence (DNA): TGCGCCAGCAGCCCGGATCCGAGCTCTGGAAACACCATATATTTT.

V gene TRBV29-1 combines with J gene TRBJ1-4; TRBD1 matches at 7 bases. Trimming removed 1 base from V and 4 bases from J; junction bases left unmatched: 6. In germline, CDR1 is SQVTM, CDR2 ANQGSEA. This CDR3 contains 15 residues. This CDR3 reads CSVEGTGQNNEKLFF. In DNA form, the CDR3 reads TGCAGCGTTGAAGGAACGGGACAGAATAATGAAAAACTGTTTTTT.

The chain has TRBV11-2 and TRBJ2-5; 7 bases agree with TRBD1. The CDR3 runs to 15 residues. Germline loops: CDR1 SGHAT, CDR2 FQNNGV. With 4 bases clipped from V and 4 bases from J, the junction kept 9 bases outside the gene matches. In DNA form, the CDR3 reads TGTGCCAGCAGCTCAGCCGACAGGGCCTTAGAGACCCAGTACTTC. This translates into CASSSADRALETQYF.

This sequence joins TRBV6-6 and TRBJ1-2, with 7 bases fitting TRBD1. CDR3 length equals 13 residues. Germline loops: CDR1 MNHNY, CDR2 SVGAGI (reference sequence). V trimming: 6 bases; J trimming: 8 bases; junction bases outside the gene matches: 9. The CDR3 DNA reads TGTGCCAGCAGCAGGGGGGGAACTACGGGCTACACCTTC. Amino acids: CASSRGGTTGYTF.

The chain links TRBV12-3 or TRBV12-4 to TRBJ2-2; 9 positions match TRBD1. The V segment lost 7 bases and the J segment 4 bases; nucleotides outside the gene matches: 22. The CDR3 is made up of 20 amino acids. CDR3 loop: CASTKPGNRGLLLGTGELFF. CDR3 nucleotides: TGTGCCAGCACCAAACCGGGTAACAGGGGGCTCCTGTTGGGCACCGGGGAGCTGTTTTTT.

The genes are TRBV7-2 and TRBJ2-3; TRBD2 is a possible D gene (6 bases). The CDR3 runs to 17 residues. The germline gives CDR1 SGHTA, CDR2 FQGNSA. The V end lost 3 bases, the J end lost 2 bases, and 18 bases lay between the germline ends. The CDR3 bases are TGTGCCAGCAGCTTCTCTGGGGTAGCGGTAAACACAGATACGCAGTATTTT. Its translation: CASSFSGVAVNTDTQYF.